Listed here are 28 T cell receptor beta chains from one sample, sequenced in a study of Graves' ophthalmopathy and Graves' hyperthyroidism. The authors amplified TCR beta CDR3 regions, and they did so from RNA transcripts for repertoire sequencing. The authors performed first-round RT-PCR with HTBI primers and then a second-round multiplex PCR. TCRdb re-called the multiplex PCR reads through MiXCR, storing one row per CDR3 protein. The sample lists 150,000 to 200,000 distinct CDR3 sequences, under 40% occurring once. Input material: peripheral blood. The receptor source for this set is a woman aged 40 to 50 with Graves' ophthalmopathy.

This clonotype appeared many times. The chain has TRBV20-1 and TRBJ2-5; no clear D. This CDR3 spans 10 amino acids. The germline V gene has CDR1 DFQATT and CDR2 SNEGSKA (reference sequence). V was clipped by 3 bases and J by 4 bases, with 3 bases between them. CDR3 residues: CSASLETQYF. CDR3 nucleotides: TGCAGTGCTAGTTTAGAGACCCAGTACTTC.

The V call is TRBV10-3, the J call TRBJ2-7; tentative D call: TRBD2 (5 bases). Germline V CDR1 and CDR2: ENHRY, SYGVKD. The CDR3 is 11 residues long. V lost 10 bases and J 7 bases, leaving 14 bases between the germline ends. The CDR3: CASKEEREQYF. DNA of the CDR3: TGTGCCAGCAAGGAGGAGAGGGAGCAGTACTTC.

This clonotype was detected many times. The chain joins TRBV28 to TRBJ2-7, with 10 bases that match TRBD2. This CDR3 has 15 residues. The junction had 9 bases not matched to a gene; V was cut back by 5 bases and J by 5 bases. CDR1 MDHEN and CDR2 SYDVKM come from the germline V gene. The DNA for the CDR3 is TGTGCCAGCAGTGCAGCTAGCGGGAGAGTCAACGAGCAGTACTTC. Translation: CASSAASGRVNEQYF.

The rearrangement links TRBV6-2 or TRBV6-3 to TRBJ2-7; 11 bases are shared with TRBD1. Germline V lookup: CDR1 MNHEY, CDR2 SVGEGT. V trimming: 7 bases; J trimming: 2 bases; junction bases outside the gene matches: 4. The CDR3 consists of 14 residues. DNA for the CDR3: TGTGCCAGCACTGAGGGACAGGGGGCCTACGAGCAGTACTTC. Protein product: CASTEGQGAYEQYF.

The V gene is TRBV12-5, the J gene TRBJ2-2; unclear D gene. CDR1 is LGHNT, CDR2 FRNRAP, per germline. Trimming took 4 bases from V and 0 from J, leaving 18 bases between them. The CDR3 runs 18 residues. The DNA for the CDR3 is TGTGCTAGTGGTTCACAACGCCCCGGCAGTCCGAACACCGGGGAGCTGTTTTTT. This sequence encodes CASGSQRPGSPNTGELFF.

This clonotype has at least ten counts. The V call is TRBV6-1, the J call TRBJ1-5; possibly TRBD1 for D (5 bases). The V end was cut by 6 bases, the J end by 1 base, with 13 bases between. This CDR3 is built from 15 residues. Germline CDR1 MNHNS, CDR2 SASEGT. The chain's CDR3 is CASRGAGVSNQPQHF. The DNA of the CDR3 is TGTGCCAGCAGGGGAGCGGGGGTCAGCAATCAGCCCCAGCATTTT.

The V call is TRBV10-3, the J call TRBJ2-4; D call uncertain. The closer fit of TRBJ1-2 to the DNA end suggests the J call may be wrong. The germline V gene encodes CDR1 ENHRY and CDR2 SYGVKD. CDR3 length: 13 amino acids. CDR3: CAISESLPAGYTF. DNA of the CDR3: TGTGCCATCAGTGAGTCGCTTCCTGCAGGCTACACCTTC.

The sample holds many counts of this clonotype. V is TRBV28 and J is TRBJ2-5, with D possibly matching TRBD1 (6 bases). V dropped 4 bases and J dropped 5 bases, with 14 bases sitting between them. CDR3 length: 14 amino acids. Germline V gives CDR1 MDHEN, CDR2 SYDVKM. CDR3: CASSSIGGVETQYF. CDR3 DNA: TGTGCCAGCAGTTCCATAGGGGGAGTGGAGACCCAGTACTTC. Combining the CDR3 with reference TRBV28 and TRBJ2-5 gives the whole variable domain DVKVTQSSRYLVKRTGEKVFLECVQDMDHENMFWYRQDPGLGLRLIYFSYDVKMKEKGDIPEGYSVSREKKERFSLILESASTNQTSMYLCASSSIGGVETQYFGPGTRLLVL.

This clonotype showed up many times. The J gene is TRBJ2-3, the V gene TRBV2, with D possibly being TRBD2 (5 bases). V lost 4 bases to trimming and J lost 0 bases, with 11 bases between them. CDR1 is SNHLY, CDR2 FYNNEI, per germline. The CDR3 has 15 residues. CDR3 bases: TGTGCCAGCAGTGCTACAGCGGCTAGCACAGATACGCAGTATTTT. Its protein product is CASSATAASTDTQYF.

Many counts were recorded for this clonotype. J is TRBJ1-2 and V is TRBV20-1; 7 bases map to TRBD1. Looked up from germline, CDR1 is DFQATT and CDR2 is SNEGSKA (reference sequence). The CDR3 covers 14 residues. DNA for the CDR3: TGCAGCGTCGCTGGACAGGAGGTTAACTATGGCTACACCTTC. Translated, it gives CSVAGQEVNYGYTF.

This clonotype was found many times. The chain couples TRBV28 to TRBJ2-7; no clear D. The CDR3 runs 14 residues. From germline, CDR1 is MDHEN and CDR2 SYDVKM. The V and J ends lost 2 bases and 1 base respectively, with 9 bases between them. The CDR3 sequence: CASSLGQASYEQYF. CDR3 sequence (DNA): TGTGCCAGCAGTTTAGGGCAGGCTTCCTACGAGCAGTACTTC.

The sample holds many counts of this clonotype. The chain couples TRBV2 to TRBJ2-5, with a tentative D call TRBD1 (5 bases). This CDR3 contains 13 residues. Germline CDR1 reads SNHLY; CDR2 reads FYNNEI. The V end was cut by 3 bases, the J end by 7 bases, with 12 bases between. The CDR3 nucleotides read TGTGCCAGCAGTGATGACAGCAACAGGACCCAGTACTTC. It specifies CASSDDSNRTQYF.

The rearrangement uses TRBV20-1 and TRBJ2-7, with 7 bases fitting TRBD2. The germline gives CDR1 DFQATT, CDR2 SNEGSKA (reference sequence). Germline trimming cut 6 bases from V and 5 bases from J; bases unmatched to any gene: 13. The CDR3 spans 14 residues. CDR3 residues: CSARTLGGKNEQYF. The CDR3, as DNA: TGCAGTGCACGAACCTTGGGGGGGAAGAACGAGCAGTACTTC.

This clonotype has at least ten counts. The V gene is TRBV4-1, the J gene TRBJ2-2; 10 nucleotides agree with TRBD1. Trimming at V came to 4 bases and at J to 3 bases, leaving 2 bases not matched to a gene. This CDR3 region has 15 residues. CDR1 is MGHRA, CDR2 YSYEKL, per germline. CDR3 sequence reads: CASSRGTGDTGELFF. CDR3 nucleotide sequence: TGCGCCAGCAGCCGAGGGACAGGGGACACCGGGGAGCTGTTTTTT.

The CDR3 DNA reads TGTGCCAGCAGTCTCAGGACAGAATACGAGCAGTACTTC. Translating it yields CASSLRTEYEQYF. This chain connects TRBV12-3 or TRBV12-4 to TRBJ2-7; possibly TRBD1 for D (6 bases). V was shortened by 5 bases and J by 4 bases, with 12 bases between the two germline ends. The CDR3 length is 13 residues.

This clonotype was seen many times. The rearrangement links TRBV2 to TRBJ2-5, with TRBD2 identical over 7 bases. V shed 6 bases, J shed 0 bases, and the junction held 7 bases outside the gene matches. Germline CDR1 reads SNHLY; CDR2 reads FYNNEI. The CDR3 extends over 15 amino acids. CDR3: CASRRDYLYQETQYF. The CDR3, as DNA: TGTGCCAGCAGGCGGGACTATCTGTACCAAGAGACCCAGTACTTC.

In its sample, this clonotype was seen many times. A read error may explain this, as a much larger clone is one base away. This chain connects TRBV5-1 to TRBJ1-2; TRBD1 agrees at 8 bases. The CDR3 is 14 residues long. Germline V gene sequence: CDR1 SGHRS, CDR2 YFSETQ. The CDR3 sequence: CASSPWQGAYGYAF. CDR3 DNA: TGCGCCAGCAGCCCCTGGCAGGGGGCCTATGGCTACGCCTTC.

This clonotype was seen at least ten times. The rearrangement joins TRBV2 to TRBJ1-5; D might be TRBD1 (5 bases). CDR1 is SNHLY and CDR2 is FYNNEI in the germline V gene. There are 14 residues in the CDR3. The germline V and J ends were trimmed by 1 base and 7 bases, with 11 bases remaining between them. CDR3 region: CASSEGDVRQPQHF. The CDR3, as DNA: TGTGCCAGCAGTGAAGGGGACGTGAGACAGCCCCAGCATTTT.

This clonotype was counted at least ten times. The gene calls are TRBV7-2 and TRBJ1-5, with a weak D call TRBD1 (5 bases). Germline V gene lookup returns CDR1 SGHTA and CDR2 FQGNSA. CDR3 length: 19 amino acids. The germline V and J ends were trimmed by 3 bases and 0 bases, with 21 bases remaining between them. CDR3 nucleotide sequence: TGTGCCAGCAGCTTGCGGGACTCCGGAGGCGATTATAGCAATCAGCCCCAGCATTTT. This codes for CASSLRDSGGDYSNQPQHF.

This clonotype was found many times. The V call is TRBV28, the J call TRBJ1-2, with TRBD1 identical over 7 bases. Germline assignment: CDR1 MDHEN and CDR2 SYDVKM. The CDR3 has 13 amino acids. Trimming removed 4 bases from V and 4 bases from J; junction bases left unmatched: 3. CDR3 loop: CASSSTGTYGYTF. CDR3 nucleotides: TGTGCCAGCAGTTCGACAGGGACCTATGGCTACACCTTC.

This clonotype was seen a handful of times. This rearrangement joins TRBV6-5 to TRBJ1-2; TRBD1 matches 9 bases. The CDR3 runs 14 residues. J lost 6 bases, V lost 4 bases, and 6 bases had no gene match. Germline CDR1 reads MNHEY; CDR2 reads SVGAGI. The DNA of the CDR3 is TGTGCCAGCAGTTCCGGGACAGGGACCAATGGCTACACCTTC. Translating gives CASSSGTGTNGYTF.

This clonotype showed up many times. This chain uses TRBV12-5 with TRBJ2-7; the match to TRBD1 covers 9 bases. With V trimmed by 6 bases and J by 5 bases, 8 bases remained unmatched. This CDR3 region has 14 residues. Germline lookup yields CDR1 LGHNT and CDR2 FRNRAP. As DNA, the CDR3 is TGTGCTAGTGGCTACCGGGACAGGGACCACGAGCAGTACTTC. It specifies CASGYRDRDHEQYF.

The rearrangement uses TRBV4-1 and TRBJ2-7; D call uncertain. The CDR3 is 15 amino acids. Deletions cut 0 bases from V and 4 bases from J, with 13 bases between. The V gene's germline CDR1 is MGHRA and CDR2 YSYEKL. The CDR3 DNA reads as TGCGCCAGCAGCCAAGATGAATCTAGTATGTACGAGCAGTACTTC. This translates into CASSQDESSMYEQYF.

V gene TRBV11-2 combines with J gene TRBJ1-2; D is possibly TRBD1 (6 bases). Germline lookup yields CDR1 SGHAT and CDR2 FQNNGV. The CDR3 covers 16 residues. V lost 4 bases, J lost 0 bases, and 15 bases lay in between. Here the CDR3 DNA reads TGTGCCAGCAGCTCAAGGGGGGGACGGTCTAACTATGGCTACACCTTC. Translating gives CASSSRGGRSNYGYTF.

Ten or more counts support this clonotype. CDR3 in amino acids: CSAPKNRNINYGYTF. The CDR3 DNA reads TGCAGTGCTCCAAAGAACAGGAATATAAACTATGGCTACACCTTC. The gene calls are TRBV20-1 and TRBJ1-2; TRBD1 is a possible D gene (5 bases). Germline CDR1 DFQATT, CDR2 SNEGSKA (reference sequence). Between the trimmed V and J ends, which lost 5 bases and 2 bases, there was a span of 18 bases. The CDR3 spans 15 residues.

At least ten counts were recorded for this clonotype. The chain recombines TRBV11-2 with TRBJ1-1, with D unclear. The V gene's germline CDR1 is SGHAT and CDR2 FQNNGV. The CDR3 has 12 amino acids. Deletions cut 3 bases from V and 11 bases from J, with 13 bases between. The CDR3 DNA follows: TGTGCCAGCAGCTTGACGAGCCCCGGGGCTTTCTTT. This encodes CASSLTSPGAFF.

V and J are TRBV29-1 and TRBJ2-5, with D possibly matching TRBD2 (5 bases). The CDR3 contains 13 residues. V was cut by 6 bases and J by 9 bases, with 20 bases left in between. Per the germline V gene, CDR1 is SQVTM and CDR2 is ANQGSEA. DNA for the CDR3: TGCAGCGTCCGAGCCCCCCCCCCCGGGGCCCAGTACTTC. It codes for CSVRAPPPGAQYF.

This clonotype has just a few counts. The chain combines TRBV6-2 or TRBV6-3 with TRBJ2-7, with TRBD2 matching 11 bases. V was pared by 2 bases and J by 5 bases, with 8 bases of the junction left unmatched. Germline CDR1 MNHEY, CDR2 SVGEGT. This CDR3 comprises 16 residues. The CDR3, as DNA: TGTGCCAGCAGTTACCTAATAGCGGGAGGGATCGACGAGCAGTACTTC. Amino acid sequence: CASSYLIAGGIDEQYF.